Below, 7 T cell receptor beta chains from the same sample are listed, as sequenced in a study of identical twins listed by TCRdb under 2016. To prepare the library, 5' RACE was applied. Instrument on record: Illumina HiSeq 2000. The public reads were run again by TCRdb, first through fastp at Q25 and then through MiXCR, and only productive beta chains were kept. When rows share a CDR3 protein, they turn into one entry using the most common DNA and genes. For this sample the table gives some 1,700,000 distinct CDR3 sequences, of which more than 30% were detected only once. About 0.25% of the sample is held by the ten biggest clonotypes. The sequenced sample consisted of cord blood. The receptors here all came from a newborn girl in good health.

In its sample, this clonotype was seen a few times. This CDR3 is CATSVWTSGGTDTQYF. CDR3 DNA sequence: TGTGCCACCAGTGTCTGGACTAGCGGGGGCACAGATACGCAGTATTTT. V and J are TRBV24-1 and TRBJ2-3; 12 bases map to TRBD2. From germline, CDR1 is KGHDR and CDR2 SFDVKD. V was pared by 5 bases and J by 1 base, with 3 bases of the junction left unmatched. CDR3 size: 16 residues.

This clonotype was observed a handful of times. The J gene is TRBJ2-4, the V gene TRBV10-2; D remains unclear. CDR1 and CDR2 from the germline V gene are WSHSY and SAAADI. Between the trimmed V and J ends, which lost 4 bases and 12 bases, there was a span of 13 bases. This CDR3 has 12 amino acids. Here the CDR3 reads CASSVRPLGQYF. The CDR3, as DNA: TGCGCCAGCAGTGTCCGCCCACTTGGTCAGTACTTC.

The chain links TRBV20-1 to TRBJ1-4, with D uncertain. Germline CDR1 is DFQATT and CDR2 is SNEGSKA (reference sequence). With 7 bases removed from V and 6 bases from J, the gap between germline ends came to 18 bases. This CDR3 spans 14 amino acids. The CDR3 DNA sequence: TGCAGTGGGAAGCGTGGCCCAGCGGATGAAAAACTGTTTTTT. Its translation is CSGKRGPADEKLFF.

This clonotype has a count of ten or more. The V gene is TRBV12-3 or TRBV12-4, the J gene TRBJ1-1; unclear D gene. The CDR3 totals 14 residues. V shed 2 bases and J shed 1 base, with 8 bases lying between them. CDR3: CASSLSGRNTEAFF. The CDR3 DNA is TGTGCCAGCAGTTTATCGGGCAGGAACACTGAAGCTTTCTTT.

This sequence joins TRBV5-1 and TRBJ1-1, with a possible D match to TRBD1 (6 bases). The CDR3 totals 19 residues. V was shortened by 1 base and J by 4 bases, with 26 bases between the two germline ends. CDR1 and CDR2 from the germline V gene are SGHRS and YFSETQ. Written as DNA, the CDR3 is TGCGCCAGCAGCTTGTCGGCTCGCAGACAACAGGGAGGGGGCACTGAAGCTTTCTTT. Its protein product is CASSLSARRQQGGGTEAFF. Complete variable domain (other parts from reference TRBV5-1 and TRBJ1-1): KAGVTQTPRYLIKTRGQQVTLSCSPISGHRSVSWYQQTPGQGLQFLFEYFSETQRNKGNFPGRFSGRQFSNSRSEMNVSTLELGDSALYLCASSLSARRQQGGGTEAFFGQGTRLTVV.

This rearrangement joins TRBV6-6 to TRBJ2-5; D may be TRBD2 (7 bases). The CDR3 has 16 amino acids. CDR1 is MNHNY and CDR2 is SVGAGI in the germline V gene (reference sequence). V dropped 1 base and J dropped 4 bases, with 16 bases sitting between them. The CDR3 DNA is TGTGCCAGCAGTTACTTGGTGGGGGGGGCTCGAGAGACCCAGTACTTC. This encodes CASSYLVGGARETQYF.

This chain links TRBV6-1 with TRBJ2-5; D call uncertain. Per the germline V gene, CDR1 is MNHNS and CDR2 is SASEGT. The V and J ends lost 2 bases and 5 bases respectively, with 18 bases between them. The CDR3 spans 16 residues. The CDR3 region is CASSERTIALLETQYF. CDR3 nucleotides: TGTGCCAGCAGTGAACGGACGATAGCTCTACTTGAGACCCAGTACTTC.